Shown below are 5 T cell receptor beta chains from a single sample sequenced in a study of shared T cell receptors in the human thymus. Assay used: immunoSEQ multiplex PCR; TCRdb lists only in-frame clones, some missing. The profile shows some 660,000 clones, 87% of them singletons. This sample also belongs to another study, concerning human thymus T cells.

Sequenced material: thymocytes. Receptor source: a boy younger than two with a congenital heart defect.

The gene calls are TRBV23-1 and TRBJ2-2; TRBD2 aligns across 8 bases. TRBV23-1 counts as an open reading frame of uncertain function. This CDR3 region has 16 residues. With V trimmed by 6 bases and J by 1 base, 7 bases remained unmatched. The CDR3 DNA follows: TGCGCCAGCAGGTACGCGGGGGGCAAGAACACCGGGGAGCTGTTTTTT. Protein sequence: CASRYAGGKNTGELFF.

The rearrangement links TRBV5-4 to TRBJ1-2, with D perhaps TRBD1 (5 bases). Germline V gives CDR1 SGHNT, CDR2 YYREEE (reference sequence). With 4 bases removed from V and 4 bases from J, the gap between germline ends came to 17 bases. The CDR3 consists of 15 residues. The CDR3 spells CASSGTGTDVYGYTF. CDR3 bases: TGTGCCAGCAGCGGAACCGGGACTGACGTCTATGGCTACACCTTC. The full variable domain, with the rest looked up from reference TRBV5-4 and TRBJ1-2, is ETGVTQSPTHLIKTRGQQVTLRCSSQSGHNTVSWYQQALGQGPQFIFQYYREEENGRGNFPPRFSGLQFPNYSSELNVNALELDDSALYLCASSGTGTDVYGYTFGSGTRLTVV.

The chain couples TRBV18 to TRBJ1-6; maybe TRBD1 (6 bases). This CDR3 comprises 16 residues. The germline V and J ends were trimmed by 2 bases and 0 bases, with 8 bases remaining between them. In germline, CDR1 is KGHSH, CDR2 LQKENI. The CDR3 bases are TGTGCCAGCTCACCAGGGGGCAGCTCCTATAATTCACCCCTCCACTTT. Amino acid sequence: CASSPGGSSYNSPLHF.

J is TRBJ2-3 and V is TRBV18; possibly TRBD1 for D (5 bases). From germline, CDR1 is KGHSH and CDR2 LQKENI. This CDR3 region has 16 residues. V lost 2 bases and J lost 0, with 12 bases in between. For the CDR3, the DNA is TGTGCCAGCTCACCAAAAGTACAGGTTAGCACAGATACGCAGTATTTT. Protein: CASSPKVQVSTDTQYF.

The chain joins TRBV10-3 to TRBJ1-2; 10 nucleotides align to TRBD1. The ends lost 0 bases at V and 1 base at J; junction bases unmatched: 8. CDR1 ENHRY and CDR2 SYGVKD come from the germline V gene. This CDR3 contains 18 residues. CDR3 region: CAISESRDRGRVNYGYTF. For the CDR3, the DNA is TGTGCCATCAGTGAGTCCCGGGACAGGGGTCGGGTTAACTATGGCTACACCTTC.